The 30 T cell receptor beta chains below were found in one sample sequenced in a study of CD8+ T cells in alopecia areata. RNA extraction was followed by reverse transcription into cDNA, which acted as the sequencing template. TCRdb keeps only in-frame clones here, not all; method: immunoSEQ multiplex PCR. The sample has 140,000 to 150,000 clones, roughly 62% seen once. This sample comprised CD4+ T cells sorted from blood, obtained at week 0. These receptors came from a human donor with alopecia areata.

This clone was counted between two and nine times. This chain connects TRBV7-2 to TRBJ2-2; no clear D. The CDR3 has 13 amino acids. Trimming removed 2 bases at V and 4 bases at J, with 5 bases between. Germline V gene lookup returns CDR1 SGHTA and CDR2 FQGNSA. The chain's CDR3 is CASSLKGTGELFF. The CDR3 bases are TGTGCCAGCAGCTTAAAAGGCACCGGGGAGCTGTTTTTT. Looking up the rest from reference TRBV7-2 and TRBJ2-2 gives the full variable domain: GAGVSQSPSNKVTEKGKDVELRCDPISGHTALYWYRQSLGQGLEFLIYFQGNSAPDKSGLPSDRFSAERTGGSVSTLTIQRTQQEDSAVYLCASSLKGTGELFFGEGSRLTVL.

The chain uses TRBV7-2 and TRBJ1-3; D unresolved. V was clipped by 1 base and J by 4 bases, with 8 bases between them. The CDR3 runs 14 residues. The germline V gene has CDR1 SGHTA and CDR2 FQGNSA. The CDR3 coding sequence is TGTGCCAGCAGCTTAGGGGTTACAGGAAACACCATATATTTT. It encodes CASSLGVTGNTIYF. The complete variable domain, with remaining parts taken from reference TRBV7-2 and TRBJ1-3, reads GAGVSQSPSNKVTEKGKDVELRCDPISGHTALYWYRQSLGQGLEFLIYFQGNSAPDKSGLPSDRFSAERTGGSVSTLTIQRTQQEDSAVYLCASSLGVTGNTIYFGEGSWLTVV.

This clone was seen only once. One junction end does not reproduce the germline sequence, and a read error may be involved. The chain couples TRBV6-5 to TRBJ2-3; the match to TRBD2 covers 8 bases. This CDR3 region has 13 residues. CDR1 is MNHEY and CDR2 is SVGAGI in the germline V gene. The CDR3 bases are TGTGCCTCCGGGAGGGGGAGCACAGATACACAGTATTTT. It specifies CASGRGSTDTQYF.

The chain recombines TRBV9 with TRBJ1-1; 7 nucleotides align to TRBD1. Germline V gene sequence: CDR1 SGDLS, CDR2 YYNGEE. The CDR3 has 15 amino acids. V was clipped by 4 bases and J by 1 base; unmatched bases: 7. For the CDR3, the DNA is TGTGCCAGCAGCCCCCGGGGACAGACGAACACTGAAGCTTTCTTT. It translates to CASSPRGQTNTEAFF.

This clone was found a few times. The rearrangement uses TRBV5-6 and TRBJ2-3; D remains unclear. CDR3 length: 13 residues. Germline CDR1 is SGHDT and CDR2 is YYEEEE. The V end was cut by 4 bases, the J end by 4 bases, with 10 bases between. DNA of the CDR3: TGTGCCAGCAGCCCCGCTCCCGCAGATACGCAGTATTTT. Protein: CASSPAPADTQYF.

The chain joins TRBV6-5 to TRBJ1-2; D is undetermined. The germline V and J ends were trimmed by 7 bases and 8 bases, with 23 bases remaining between them. This CDR3 has 15 residues. CDR1 is MNHEY and CDR2 is SVGAGI in the germline V gene. CDR3 sequence reads: CASISSTGGNRGYTF. The DNA of the CDR3 is TGTGCCAGCATATCATCGACCGGAGGGAATCGGGGCTACACCTTC.

The rearrangement uses TRBV2 and TRBJ1-6; maybe TRBD1 (6 bases). V shed 7 bases and J shed 9 bases, with 13 bases lying between them. The CDR3 is made up of 13 amino acids. The V gene's germline CDR1 is SNHLY and CDR2 FYNNEI. This CDR3 is CASTGGLVSPLHF. The CDR3 DNA reads as TGTGCCAGCACGGGGGGGCTTGTTTCACCCCTCCACTTT. The whole variable domain, remainder taken from reference TRBV2 and TRBJ1-6, is EPEVTQTPSHQVTQMGQEVILRCVPISNHLYFYWYRQILGQKVEFLVSFYNNEISEKSEIFDDQFSVERPDGSNFTLKIRSTKLEDSAMYFCASTGGLVSPLHFGNGTRLTVT.

This clone was observed a handful of times. The chain employs TRBV6-6 and TRBJ2-7, with D possibly matching TRBD1 (5 bases). The V and J ends lost 6 bases and 9 bases respectively, with 18 bases between them. The CDR3 has 13 residues. The germline CDR1 and CDR2 sequences are MNHNY and SVGAGI (reference sequence). CDR3: CASSPDTPVGQYF. The DNA for the CDR3 is TGTGCCAGCAGCCCGGACACCCCGGTAGGGCAGTACTTC.

This clone has just one count. This chain uses TRBV30 with TRBJ1-3; D is ambiguous. The V gene's germline CDR1 is GTSNPN and CDR2 SVGIG (reference sequence). The V and J ends lost 0 bases and 1 base respectively, with 19 bases between them. The CDR3 runs to 18 residues. Written as DNA, the CDR3 is TGTGCCTGGAGTGTATTAGGTCACGGGATTTTATCTGGAAACACCATATATTTT. Its protein product is CAWSVLGHGILSGNTIYF.

The V and J genes are TRBV15 and TRBJ2-4, with TRBD2 as a possible D gene (5 bases). The germline V gene has CDR1 LNHNV and CDR2 YYDKDF (reference sequence). The CDR3 length is 16 residues. The V gene lost 0 bases and the J gene lost 1 base, with 10 bases spanning the gap. This CDR3 is CATSRDIGVAKNIQYF. The CDR3 DNA reads TGTGCCACCAGCAGAGATATCGGGGTCGCCAAAAACATTCAGTACTTC.

The rearrangement uses TRBV9 and TRBJ2-1; D gene unclear. The CDR3 spans 11 residues. CDR1 and CDR2 (germline): SGDLS, YYNGEE. V was clipped by 0 bases and J by 8 bases, with 3 bases between them. The CDR3 spells CASSVGYEQFF. CDR3 DNA sequence: TGTGCCAGCAGCGTAGGCTATGAGCAGTTCTTC.

This clone appeared a few times. The chain couples TRBV11-2 to TRBJ2-5, with TRBD1 identical over 10 bases. Trimming removed 5 bases from V and 5 bases from J; junction bases left unmatched: 8. The CDR3 spans 15 residues. Germline V lookup: CDR1 SGHAT, CDR2 FQNNGV. CDR3 residues: CASSIGTGEGETQYF. CDR3 sequence (DNA): TGTGCCAGCAGCATCGGGACAGGGGAGGGGGAGACCCAGTACTTC.

This clone was observed a few times. J is TRBJ2-7 and V is TRBV5-1, with 7 bases fitting TRBD2. There are 15 residues in the CDR3. V was pared by 4 bases and J by 5 bases, with 12 bases of the junction left unmatched. From germline, CDR1 is SGHRS and CDR2 YFSETQ. The CDR3 sequence is CASSAASGAPNEQYF. DNA for the CDR3: TGCGCCAGCAGCGCGGCGAGCGGGGCACCGAACGAGCAGTACTTC.

This chain uses TRBV29-1 with TRBJ2-5; D is uncertain. Trimming left V 5 bases short and J 5 bases short, with 9 bases between. The CDR3 runs to 11 residues. Germline loops: CDR1 SQVTM, CDR2 ANQGSEA. In DNA form, the CDR3 reads TGCAGCGTTATAGGCGCGGAGACCCAGTACTTC. Encoded protein: CSVIGAETQYF.

The chain has TRBV9 and TRBJ1-2; TRBD1 might be the D (5 bases). This CDR3 has 12 amino acids. V was cut by 4 bases and J by 8 bases, with 12 bases left in between. The germline CDR1 and CDR2 sequences are SGDLS and YYNGEE. CDR3 region: CASSPPPGGYTF. The CDR3, as DNA: TGTGCCAGCAGCCCTCCCCCAGGGGGCTACACCTTC.

V and J are TRBV9 and TRBJ1-1; tentatively, D is TRBD1 (6 bases). CDR3 length: 15 amino acids. Trimming took off 2 bases at V and 4 bases at J, with 15 bases between the two ends. Germline loops: CDR1 SGDLS, CDR2 YYNGEE. The CDR3 bases are TGTGCCAGCAGCGTGGAACAGGGAGGCGGCACTGAAGCTTTCTTT. Protein sequence: CASSVEQGGGTEAFF. Full variable domain (rest looked up from reference TRBV9 and TRBJ1-1): DSGVTQTPKHLITATGQRVTLRCSPRSGDLSVYWYQQSLDQGLQFLIQYYNGEERAKGNILERFSAQQFPDLHSELNLSSLELGDSALYFCASSVEQGGGTEAFFGQGTRLTVV.

This rearrangement joins TRBV6-1 to TRBJ2-7, with TRBD1 matching 9 bases. V gave up 6 bases and J gave up 6 bases; unmatched junction bases: 6. Germline V gene data show CDR1 as MNHNS and CDR2 as SASEGT. The CDR3 totals 13 residues. CDR3 residues: CASSGTGISEQYF. In DNA form, the CDR3 reads TGTGCCAGCAGCGGGACAGGGATAAGCGAGCAGTACTTC.

This clone showed up just a few times. The chain carries TRBV2 and TRBJ1-4; maybe TRBD1 (6 bases). The V gene lost 8 bases and the J gene lost 5 bases, with 15 bases spanning the gap. CDR3 length: 14 amino acids. Germline CDR1 is SNHLY and CDR2 is FYNNEI. Written as DNA, the CDR3 is TGTGCCAGCGATCGGGGGCAGGTGAATGAAAAACTGTTTTTT. Its translation is CASDRGQVNEKLFF.

The rearrangement joins TRBV5-6 to TRBJ1-2, with TRBD1 matching over 7 bases. V dropped 7 bases and J dropped 4; count of bases not matched to a gene: 10. Germline CDR1 SGHDT, CDR2 YYEEEE. This CDR3 has 14 amino acids. The CDR3 DNA reads as TGTGCCAGCTCCTTCCAAGGGACAGCCTATGGCTACACCTTC. It is translated as CASSFQGTAYGYTF.

The V and J genes are TRBV2 and TRBJ2-7; D remains unclear. This CDR3 contains 14 residues. V was shortened by 2 bases and J by 0 bases, with 8 bases between the two germline ends. CDR1 and CDR2 (germline): SNHLY, FYNNEI. CDR3: CASSEQASSYEQYF. As DNA, the CDR3 is TGTGCCAGCAGTGAACAGGCGAGCTCCTACGAGCAGTACTTC.

Details on this clone: The same CDR3 can be traced to other DNA sequences in this sample. The rearrangement links TRBV15 to TRBJ1-5; D is unclear. Germline assignment: CDR1 LNHNV and CDR2 YYDKDF (reference sequence). V lost 3 bases and J lost 3, with 3 bases in between. The CDR3 is 12 amino acids. The CDR3 DNA reads TGTGCCACCAGCAGGGCCAATCAGCCCCAGCATTTT. Translated, it gives CATSRANQPQHF.

This clone turned up a few times. The chain is built from TRBV7-2 and TRBJ2-5; possibly TRBD1 for D (5 bases). The CDR3 runs to 15 residues. Germline lookup yields CDR1 SGHTA and CDR2 FQGNSA. For the CDR3, the DNA is TGTGCTGGGGTCGAAGGGGTAATGCCAGGGGAGACCCAGTACTTC. Translated: CAGVEGVMPGETQYF. The full variable domain, completed using reference TRBV7-2 and TRBJ2-5, is GAGVSQSPSNKVTEKGKDVELRCDPISGHTALYWYRQSLGQGLEFLIYFQGNSAPDKSGLPSDRFSAERTGGSVSTLTIQRTQQEDSAVYLCAGVEGVMPGETQYFGPGTRLLVL.

The V call is TRBV20-1, the J call TRBJ2-1; TRBD2 might be the D (5 bases). Between the trimmed V and J ends, which lost 3 bases and 10 bases, there was a span of 10 bases. Germline CDR1 DFQATT, CDR2 SNEGSKA (reference sequence). CDR3 size: 11 residues. CDR3 bases: TGCAGTGCTAGTTCCGGGAAGGAGCAGTTCTTC. Translation: CSASSGKEQFF.

This chain joins TRBV7-2 and TRBJ2-1; D gene ambiguous. The V gene lost 3 bases and the J gene lost 6 bases, with 9 bases spanning the gap. Germline CDR1 reads SGHTA; CDR2 reads FQGNSA. The CDR3 totals 13 residues. In DNA form, the CDR3 reads TGTGCCAGCAGCTTGCGGTCGGGCAATGAGCAGTTCTTC. Translation: CASSLRSGNEQFF.

This clone came up many times. The V gene is TRBV7-3, the J gene TRBJ2-3; D unclear. The CDR3 totals 12 residues. Germline V gene data show CDR1 as SGHTA and CDR2 as FQGTGA. Trimming cost V 5 bases and J 5 bases, with 8 bases left between them. The CDR3 DNA is TGTGCCAGCAGCGCGGCCGGAGATACGCAGTATTTT. Translating it yields CASSAAGDTQYF.

V usage is TRBV6-5 and J usage is TRBJ1-2; D not certain. Looked up from germline, CDR1 is MNHEY and CDR2 is SVGAGI. V was shortened by 6 bases and J by 4 bases, with 9 bases between the two germline ends. The length of the CDR3 is 12 residues. The CDR3 sequence is CASSAAGYGYTF. The CDR3, as DNA: TGTGCCAGCAGCGCGGCGGGCTATGGCTACACCTTC.

The V and J genes are TRBV5-1 and TRBJ1-2; unclear D gene. V was clipped by 0 bases and J by 2 bases, with 11 bases between them. CDR3 length: 15 residues. Germline V gene sequence: CDR1 SGHRS, CDR2 YFSETQ. CDR3 DNA sequence: TGCGCCAGCAGCTTGGTATTGGCCGCGAACTATGGCTACACCTTC. It is translated as CASSLVLAANYGYTF.

The gene calls are TRBV7-9 and TRBJ2-1; tentatively, D is TRBD2 (6 bases). Trimming pared 3 bases from V and 7 bases from J, leaving 19 bases between. This CDR3 has 16 residues. Looked up from germline, CDR1 is SEHNR and CDR2 is FQNEAQ (reference sequence). CDR3 nucleotide sequence: TGTGCCAGCAGCTTTCTCCGGGGGAGTGAGGGGAATGAGCAGTTCTTC. Translation gives CASSFLRGSEGNEQFF.

The gene calls are TRBV30 and TRBJ2-7; D perhaps matches TRBD1 (6 bases). This CDR3 is built from 13 residues. Trimming cost V 1 base and J 11 bases, with 18 bases left between them. Per the germline V gene, CDR1 is GTSNPN and CDR2 is SVGIG (reference sequence). CDR3 nucleotide sequence: TGTGCCTGGAGTGCAGGGGACGATTCCGGGAAGTACTTC. It is translated as CAWSAGDDSGKYF.

The CDR3: CAIGPWGQQETQYF. The CDR3 nucleotides are TGTGCCATCGGGCCGTGGGGGCAACAAGAGACCCAGTACTTC. The chain carries TRBV10-3 and TRBJ2-5; D may be TRBD1 (6 bases). V gave up 8 bases and J gave up 2 bases, with 15 bases separating them. Germline values: CDR1 ENHRY, CDR2 SYGVKD. The CDR3 is made up of 14 amino acids.